This TCR beta chain was documented in a study of identifying expanded T cells in peripheral blood. General study points: Technical replicates showed around 1.2 changed clones; two weeks approximately 15; four weeks 19. Variance in clone template counts between two-week samples significantly increased with total template count across all healthy donors.

This table comes from immunoSEQ multiplex PCR, and its TCRdb copy is limited to in-frame clones, with some not included. The sample lists around 100,000 clones; about 89% were seen once. In the case of this clone: Its antigen remains unidentified.

Collection occurred without any documented infections or immune events in donors. The CDR3 has 16 residues. Trimming removed 3 bases from V and 6 bases from J; junction bases left unmatched: 10. Germline V gene sequence: CDR1 MNHNY, CDR2 SVGAGI (reference sequence). The chain is built from TRBV6-6 and TRBJ2-1, with 8 bases aligning to TRBD2. The receptor comes from a person aged 18 to 70 in good health. The source material was blood. The CDR3 nucleotides are TGTGCCAGCAGTTATTCTCGGGGGGGGCTTTCCAATGAGCAGTTCTTC. Protein sequence: CASSYSRGGLSNEQFF.